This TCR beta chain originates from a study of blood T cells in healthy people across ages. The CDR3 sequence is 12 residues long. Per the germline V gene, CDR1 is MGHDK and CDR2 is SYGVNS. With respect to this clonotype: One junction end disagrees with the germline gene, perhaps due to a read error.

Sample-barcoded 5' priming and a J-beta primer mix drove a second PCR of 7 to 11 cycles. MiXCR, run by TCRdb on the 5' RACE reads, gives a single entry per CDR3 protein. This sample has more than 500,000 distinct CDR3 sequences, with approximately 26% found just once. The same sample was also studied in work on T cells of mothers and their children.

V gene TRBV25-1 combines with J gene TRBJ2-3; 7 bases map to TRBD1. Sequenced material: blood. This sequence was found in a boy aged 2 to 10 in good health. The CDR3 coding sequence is TGTGCCAGCAGTGGGGGGACAGCTACGCAGTATTTT. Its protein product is CASSGGTATQYF.